This T cell receptor (beta chain) comes out of a study of blood T cells in healthy people across ages. On the study more broadly: About one barcoded beta molecule was captured per two T cells (by template switching).

Study-level results: While age rose, TCR beta diversity per million T cells dropped in a roughly linear way.

V was trimmed by 3 bases and J by 4 bases, leaving 10 bases between them. CDR1 SGHTA and CDR2 FQGNSA come from the germline V gene. There are 14 residues in the CDR3. Using a J-beta primer mix together with a sample-barcoded 5' primer, a second PCR was run for about 6 to 11 cycles. TCRdb re-called the 5' RACE reads through MiXCR, storing one row per CDR3 protein. The table has about 680,000 distinct CDR3 sequences, 45% to 50% seen once. With respect to this clonotype: Its antigen is as yet unknown.

This chain joins TRBV7-2 and TRBJ1-5, with no clear D. The sequence derives from a woman aged 60-75 years in good health. Sequencing was performed on blood. CDR3 sequence: CASSFSGRNQPQHF. As DNA, the CDR3 is TGTGCCAGCAGCTTCTCAGGTAGAAATCAGCCCCAGCATTTT.